The 22 T cell receptor beta chains below all came from one sample that was sequenced in a study of cytomegalovirus exposure and HLA in healthy donors. The primer mix had 60 Vbeta and 13 Jbeta primers. Clones were read by immunoSEQ multiplex PCR, and TCRdb kept only the in-frame ones, dropping some. The profile shows approximately 100,000 clones, approximately 80% of them singletons. The sample comprised PBMCs. These receptors originate from a woman aged 40 to 50 in good health and CMV-seronegative.

The chain recombines TRBV7-2 with TRBJ2-7; D perhaps matches TRBD1 (6 bases). The germline V gene encodes CDR1 SGHTA and CDR2 FQGNSA. Deletions cut 4 bases from V and 6 bases from J, with 16 bases between. CDR3 length: 14 residues. CDR3 protein: CASSSDRWNSEQYF. For the CDR3, the DNA is TGTGCCAGCAGCTCAGACAGGTGGAACTCCGAGCAGTACTTC.

J is TRBJ2-5 and V is TRBV5-8; D might be TRBD2 (6 bases). V lost 1 base and J lost 1, with 11 bases in between. The CDR3 spans 15 residues. Germline CDR1 SGHTS, CDR2 YDEGEE. In DNA form, the CDR3 reads TGTGCCAGCAGCTTGAGAAGGGGAGGCCAAGAGACCCAGTACTTC. Its protein is CASSLRRGGQETQYF.

For this clone: The junction differs from germline at one of its ends, possibly a read error. The chain uses TRBV29-1 and TRBJ2-1; tentatively, D is TRBD1 (5 bases). Per the germline V gene, CDR1 is SQVTM and CDR2 is ANQGSEA. The CDR3 sequence is 13 residues long. In DNA, the CDR3 is TGCGGCGTTGTAGGACATTCCTACAATGAGCAGTTCTTC. It specifies CGVVGHSYNEQFF.

V and J are TRBV28 and TRBJ1-2; no reliable D call. Per germline, CDR1 MDHEN and CDR2 SYDVKM. The CDR3 sequence is 13 residues long. Deletions cut 5 bases from V and 2 bases from J, with 9 bases between. In nucleotides, the CDR3 is TGTGCCAGCAGTCCCAGAGGCAACTATGGCTACACCTTC. The encoded protein is CASSPRGNYGYTF.

The rearrangement uses TRBV4-1 and TRBJ2-7, with D perhaps TRBD1 (6 bases). This CDR3 is 16 amino acids long. Germline V lookup: CDR1 MGHRA, CDR2 YSYEKL. Trimming took off 0 bases at V and 3 bases at J, with 15 bases between the two ends. This CDR3 is CASSQDQDRFHYEQYF. The CDR3 DNA reads TGCGCCAGCAGCCAAGATCAAGACAGGTTCCACTACGAGCAGTACTTC.

On this clone itself: A read error may produce the germline difference seen at one junction end. The chain employs TRBV6-6 and TRBJ2-5; D is ambiguous. Germline-derived CDR1 and CDR2 are MNHNY and SVGAGI (reference sequence). The CDR3 consists of 11 residues. The CDR3 nucleotides are TGCGTAAACCCGCAGCAAGAGACCCAGTACTTC. It codes for CVNPQQETQYF.

The chain joins TRBV28 to TRBJ1-1; D perhaps matches TRBD1 (5 bases). The CDR3 loop spans 15 amino acids. The V and J ends lost 5 bases and 1 base respectively, with 14 bases between them. Per germline, CDR1 MDHEN and CDR2 SYDVKM. The DNA for the CDR3 is TGTGCCAGCAGTCCATCAGGGTCAAAGAACACTGAAGCTTTCTTT. This translates into CASSPSGSKNTEAFF.

This clone was found once. The chain recombines TRBV7-8 with TRBJ1-1; maybe TRBD1 (5 bases). The ends were cut back, 4 bases at V and 0 bases at J, with 9 bases in the middle. CDR3 size: 14 residues. Germline V lookup: CDR1 SGHVS, CDR2 FQNEAQ. CDR3 in amino acids: CASSSSGMNTEAFF. The CDR3 coding sequence is TGTGCCAGCAGCTCATCAGGGATGAACACTGAAGCTTTCTTT.

The J gene is TRBJ2-7, the V gene TRBV7-2; TRBD2 matches at 7 bases. Germline assignment: CDR1 SGHTA and CDR2 FQGNSA. The CDR3 contains 16 residues. The trim removed 4 bases at V and 0 bases at J, leaving 9 bases unmatched. CDR3 DNA sequence: TGTGCCAGCAGCTCGGCAACTAGCGAACCCTCCTACGAGCAGTACTTC. The encoded protein is CASSSATSEPSYEQYF.

The table lists this clone with a count of one. This chain uses TRBV7-9 with TRBJ2-3; D is uncertain. The V end was cut by 2 bases, the J end by 0 bases, with 9 bases between. This CDR3 has 15 residues. Per germline, CDR1 SEHNR and CDR2 FQNEAQ (reference sequence). CDR3: CASSLLQKSTDTQYF. CDR3 bases: TGTGCCAGCAGCTTATTACAGAAGAGCACAGATACGCAGTATTTT.

This rearrangement joins TRBV19 to TRBJ1-1; 8 bases are shared with TRBD1. Germline CDR1 is LNHDA and CDR2 is SQIVND (reference sequence). This CDR3 region has 14 residues. J was trimmed by 4 bases and V by 9 bases; bases with no gene match: 10. DNA for the CDR3: TGTGCCAGCTCCGGGACAGGAGGGAGCACTGAAGCTTTCTTT. Encoded protein: CASSGTGGSTEAFF.

This clone was counted only a few times. The genes are TRBV20-1 and TRBJ1-2; a possible D gene is TRBD1 (6 bases). Trimming removed 7 bases from V and 8 bases from J, with 14 bases in between. The CDR3 consists of 11 residues. Looked up from germline, CDR1 is DFQATT and CDR2 is SNEGSKA (reference sequence). The CDR3 loop is CSEGGAGGYTF. The CDR3 DNA is TGCAGTGAGGGGGGGGCCGGGGGCTACACCTTC.

A few counts support this clone. The chain couples TRBV28 to TRBJ2-1; tentative D call: TRBD1 (5 bases). CDR3 length: 14 residues. The germline V gene encodes CDR1 MDHEN and CDR2 SYDVKM. Trimming pared 3 bases from V and 6 bases from J, leaving 12 bases between. The CDR3 coding sequence is TGTGCCAGCAGTTTCCAGGGATGGAGCAATGAGCAGTTCTTC. This codes for CASSFQGWSNEQFF.

The chain carries TRBV10-3 and TRBJ2-3; TRBD2 matches at 11 bases. The CDR3 totals 18 residues. Trimming cost V 6 bases and J 5 bases; bases outside gene matches: 16. In germline, CDR1 is ENHRY, CDR2 SYGVKD. This chain's CDR3 is CAISLGPLTSGMGDTQYF. The CDR3 nucleotides read TGTGCCATCAGCTTGGGCCCCTTGACTAGCGGGATGGGAGATACGCAGTATTTT.

The CDR3 here is CASSHPGTGSAGYTF. The CDR3 DNA follows: TGTGCCAGCAGCCACCCCGGGACAGGGTCCGCCGGCTACACCTTC. V is TRBV4-2 and J is TRBJ1-2; 9 nucleotides match TRBD1. The ends lost 3 bases at V and 8 bases at J; junction bases unmatched: 10. Germline-derived CDR1 and CDR2 are LGHNA and YNFKEQ. This CDR3 has 15 residues.

In this sample, this clone turned up once. The chain joins TRBV28 to TRBJ2-3, with 11 bases that match TRBD2. The CDR3 runs 16 residues. The V gene end was trimmed by 5 bases and the J gene end by 4 bases; junction bases not matched to a gene: 8. Looked up from germline, CDR1 is MDHEN and CDR2 is SYDVKM. The CDR3 loop reads CASSATSGRKADTQYF. CDR3 DNA sequence: TGTGCCAGCAGTGCCACTAGCGGGAGAAAAGCAGATACGCAGTATTTT.

This clone showed up just once. The rearrangement links TRBV9 to TRBJ2-7; 7 bases line up with TRBD1. Trimming at V came to 4 bases and at J to 0 bases, leaving 4 bases not matched to a gene. This CDR3 has 14 residues. Per germline, CDR1 SGDLS and CDR2 YYNGEE. DNA for the CDR3: TGTGCCAGCAGCCTGACAGGGAGCTCCTACGAGCAGTACTTC. Translated: CASSLTGSSYEQYF.

The V gene is TRBV28, the J gene TRBJ1-4; 8 bases are a match to TRBD1. The CDR3 has 13 amino acids. The germline V gene has CDR1 MDHEN and CDR2 SYDVKM. The junction had 7 bases not matched to a gene; V was cut back by 10 bases and J by 6 bases. CDR3 nucleotides: TGTGCCACCAACACAGGGGGACATGAAAAACTGTTTTTT. Its protein product is CATNTGGHEKLFF.

The V and J genes are TRBV11-2 and TRBJ1-1; tentative D call: TRBD1 (6 bases). Trimming pared 4 bases from V and 1 base from J, leaving 7 bases between. Germline CDR1 and CDR2: SGHAT and FQNNGV. CDR3 length equals 13 residues. The CDR3 here is CASSSTGNTEAFF. Here the CDR3 DNA reads TGTGCCAGCAGCTCGACAGGGAACACTGAAGCTTTCTTT.

The rearrangement uses TRBV11-2 and TRBJ2-5; no definite D call. Trimming took off 5 bases at V and 2 bases at J, with 3 bases between the two ends. The CDR3 runs to 11 residues. CDR1 SGHAT and CDR2 FQNNGV come from the germline V gene. As DNA, the CDR3 is TGTGCCAGCAGCACACAAGAGACCCAGTACTTC. As protein: CASSTQETQYF.

This clone has just a few counts. The chain is built from TRBV4-2 and TRBJ2-1; D is possibly TRBD2 (5 bases). Germline-derived CDR1 and CDR2 are LGHNA and YNFKEQ. V dropped 4 bases and J dropped 9 bases, with 10 bases sitting between them. The CDR3 runs 12 residues. The CDR3 here is CASSLSAGEQFF. Here the CDR3 DNA reads TGTGCCAGCAGCCTAAGCGCGGGTGAGCAGTTCTTC.

The chain uses TRBV5-4 and TRBJ2-1; TRBD2 agrees at 12 bases. With 3 bases clipped from V and 5 bases from J, the junction kept 3 bases outside the gene matches. There are 15 residues in the CDR3. Germline assignment: CDR1 SGHNT and CDR2 YYREEE (reference sequence). The CDR3 DNA follows: TGTGCCAGCAGCTCGCGGACTAGCGGGGACAATGAGCAGTTCTTC. Encoded protein: CASSSRTSGDNEQFF.